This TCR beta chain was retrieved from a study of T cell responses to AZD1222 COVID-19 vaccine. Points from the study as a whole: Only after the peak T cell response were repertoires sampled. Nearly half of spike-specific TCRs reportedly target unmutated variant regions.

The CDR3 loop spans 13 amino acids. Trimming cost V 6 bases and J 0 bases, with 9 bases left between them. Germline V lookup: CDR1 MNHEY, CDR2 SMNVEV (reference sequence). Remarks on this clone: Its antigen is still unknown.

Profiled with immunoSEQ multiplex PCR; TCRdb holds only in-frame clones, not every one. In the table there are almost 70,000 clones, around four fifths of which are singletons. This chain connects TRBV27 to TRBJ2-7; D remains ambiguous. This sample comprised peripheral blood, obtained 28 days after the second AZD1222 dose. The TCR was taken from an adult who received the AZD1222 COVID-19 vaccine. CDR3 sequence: CASSELSSYEQYF. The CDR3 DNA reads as TGTGCCAGCAGCGAACTGAGCTCCTACGAGCAGTACTTC.